The 25 T cell receptor beta chains below come from one sample, sequenced in a study of blood T cell repertoires in COVID-19. Here immunoSEQ multiplex PCR was the method, and the copy in TCRdb shows in-frame clones only, minus some. The data show around 40,000 clones, about 87% seen once. The sequenced sample consisted of peripheral blood. The receptors shown here come from a man aged 40-49 years with COVID-19, enrolled during active disease.

This clone was seen only once. This chain links TRBV29-1 with TRBJ1-2, with TRBD1 as a possible D gene (6 bases). CDR1 SQVTM and CDR2 ANQGSEA come from the germline V gene. The CDR3 has 11 amino acids. The V end was cut by 6 bases, the J end by 8 bases, with 13 bases between. This chain's CDR3 is CSVGGPSGYTF. As DNA, the CDR3 is TGCAGCGTGGGGGGGCCCTCCGGCTACACCTTC.

The chain links TRBV7-9 to TRBJ2-7, with 10 nucleotides matching TRBD1. With 2 bases clipped from V and 2 bases from J, the junction kept 9 bases outside the gene matches. This CDR3 spans 17 amino acids. CDR1 and CDR2 from the germline V gene are SEHNR and FQNEAQ (reference sequence). In DNA form, the CDR3 reads TGTGCCAGCAGCTTAAGCGTGGGACAGGGGAGTACCTACGAGCAGTACTTC. Its translation is CASSLSVGQGSTYEQYF.

The chain employs TRBV18 and TRBJ1-2, with D possibly TRBD1 on 6 matching bases. Germline V gives CDR1 KGHSH, CDR2 LQKENI. V shed 3 bases and J shed 1 base, with 18 bases lying between them. The length of the CDR3 is 17 residues. CDR3 region: CASSPRDTGWDNYGYTF. In DNA form, the CDR3 reads TGTGCCAGCTCACCCAGGGACACGGGATGGGATAACTATGGCTACACCTTC.

The rearrangement joins TRBV12-3 or TRBV12-4 to TRBJ2-7; the D is unclear. This CDR3 spans 13 amino acids. The V gene lost 5 bases and the J gene lost 2 bases, with 10 bases spanning the gap. CDR3 bases: TGTGCCAGCAGTCTCCAGGATGCCTACGAGCAGTACTTC. This encodes CASSLQDAYEQYF.

This chain uses TRBV13 with TRBJ1-2; D not certain. The CDR3 is made up of 12 amino acids. The germline V and J ends were trimmed by 3 bases and 3 bases, with 5 bases remaining between them. Germline V gene lookup returns CDR1 PRHDT and CDR2 FYEKMQ (reference sequence). CDR3 region: CASSFGDYGYTF. Written as DNA, the CDR3 is TGTGCCAGCAGCTTCGGGGACTATGGCTACACCTTC.

V is TRBV19 and J is TRBJ1-2, with 11 bases that match TRBD1. J lost 4 bases, V lost 5 bases, and 3 bases had no gene match. The CDR3 sequence is 14 residues long. Germline CDR1 and CDR2: LNHDA and SQIVND (reference sequence). The CDR3 sequence: CASSGTGGTYGYTF. The CDR3 DNA sequence: TGTGCCAGTAGTGGGACAGGGGGGACCTATGGCTACACCTTC.

J is TRBJ1-1 and V is TRBV7-9, with a weak D call TRBD1 (6 bases). The V gene's germline CDR1 is SEHNR and CDR2 FQNEAQ (reference sequence). The CDR3 contains 15 residues. V shed 2 bases and J shed 5 bases, with 15 bases lying between them. Written as DNA, the CDR3 is TGTGCCAGCAGCTTATCCCAACAGGGTAGGACTGAAGCTTTCTTT. This sequence encodes CASSLSQQGRTEAFF.

The V gene is TRBV5-6, the J gene TRBJ2-7, with no clear D. Germline V gene sequence: CDR1 SGHDT, CDR2 YYEEEE. The CDR3 totals 13 residues. V lost 0 bases to trimming and J lost 2 bases, with 6 bases between them. The CDR3: CASSLGVPYEQYF. CDR3 DNA sequence: TGTGCCAGCAGCTTGGGCGTACCCTACGAGCAGTACTTC.

This rearrangement joins TRBV5-1 to TRBJ1-1; 10 bases are shared with TRBD1. The CDR3 is 13 residues long. V was pared by 4 bases and J by 5 bases, with 2 bases of the junction left unmatched. Germline values: CDR1 SGHRS, CDR2 YFSETQ. CDR3: CASSQDRGTEAFF. The CDR3 nucleotides read TGCGCCAGCAGCCAGGACAGGGGGACTGAAGCTTTCTTT.

The chain links TRBV10-3 to TRBJ2-7; 9 bases agree with TRBD1. This CDR3 comprises 13 residues. CDR1 and CDR2 (germline): ENHRY, SYGVKD. The V segment lost 10 bases and the J segment 0 bases; nucleotides outside the gene matches: 4. The CDR3 DNA sequence: TGTGCCAGCCGACAGGGGGGCTCCTACGAGCAGTACTTC. It codes for CASRQGGSYEQYF.

This chain uses TRBV6-2 or TRBV6-3 with TRBJ2-4, with 10 bases fitting TRBD2. Germline V gene lookup returns CDR1 MNHEY and CDR2 SVGEGT. After removal of 2 bases from V and 5 bases from J, the junction contained 0 bases not matched to a gene. This CDR3 spans 14 amino acids. CDR3 DNA: TGTGCCAGCAGTTACCTAGCGGGAGAAAACATTCAGTACTTC. This codes for CASSYLAGENIQYF.

A few counts support this clone. V and J are TRBV6-1 and TRBJ2-7, with D possibly being TRBD2 (5 bases). The V end lost 3 bases, the J end lost 3 bases, and 9 bases lay between the germline ends. Germline V CDR1 and CDR2: MNHNS, SASEGT. There are 13 residues in the CDR3. The CDR3 nucleotides read TGTGCCAGCAGTGACACCCGGGACTACGAGCAGTACTTC. This translates into CASSDTRDYEQYF.

The V call is TRBV19, the J call TRBJ1-1; TRBD1 might be the D (5 bases). CDR3 length: 15 residues. V lost 2 bases, J lost 2 bases, and 12 bases lay in between. Per the germline V gene, CDR1 is LNHDA and CDR2 is SQIVND (reference sequence). CDR3 amino acids: CASSINQGGNTEAFF. The DNA of the CDR3 is TGTGCCAGTAGTATAAACCAGGGCGGAAACACTGAAGCTTTCTTT.

This clone was observed a handful of times. This chain connects TRBV5-5 to TRBJ2-5, with TRBD2 matching over 12 bases. The CDR3 has 18 amino acids. Trimming took 5 bases from V and 4 from J; bases not matched to a gene: 15. Per the germline V gene, CDR1 is SGHKS and CDR2 is YYEKEE (reference sequence). The DNA of the CDR3 is TGTGCCAGCAGTCGGCTAGCGGGAGGGCCCGGGGGGCTAGAGACCCAGTACTTC. Protein: CASSRLAGGPGGLETQYF.

The V gene is TRBV7-9, the J gene TRBJ1-1, with 8 nucleotides matching TRBD1. Germline loops: CDR1 SEHNR, CDR2 FQNEAQ (reference sequence). The V segment lost 6 bases and the J segment 0 bases; nucleotides outside the gene matches: 15. CDR3 length equals 18 residues. The CDR3 loop is CASSSQGDGRFMNTEAFF. CDR3 nucleotides: TGTGCCAGCAGTTCACAGGGGGACGGCCGCTTTATGAACACTGAAGCTTTCTTT.

This chain connects TRBV27 to TRBJ2-2; TRBD2 aligns across 8 bases. The CDR3 runs 15 residues. Germline CDR1 is MNHEY and CDR2 is SMNVEV (reference sequence). J lost 7 bases, V lost 5 bases, and 9 bases had no gene match. DNA of the CDR3: TGTGCCAGCAGTGTGGCCCTCCTAGCGGGCGGGGAGCTGTTTTTT. This gives the protein CASSVALLAGGELFF.

This chain links TRBV6-2 or TRBV6-3 with TRBJ1-3, with TRBD1 as a possible D gene (5 bases). The CDR3 spans 17 residues. The V and J ends lost 5 bases and 4 bases respectively, with 21 bases between them. Germline CDR1 reads MNHEY; CDR2 reads SVGEGT. The CDR3 protein is CASSAHVPRVGGNTIYF. The CDR3 DNA sequence: TGTGCCAGCAGTGCCCATGTGCCCAGGGTAGGAGGAAACACCATATATTTT.

The chain carries TRBV30 and TRBJ2-1; TRBD2 agrees at 7 bases. V shed 2 bases and J 4 bases; nucleotides not matched to a gene: 8. This CDR3 has 15 residues. Per the germline V gene, CDR1 is GTSNPN and CDR2 is SVGIG (reference sequence). The CDR3 DNA follows: TGTGCCTGGAGTACGGGGGAGGGCCCGTACAATGAGCAGTTCTTC. It codes for CAWSTGEGPYNEQFF.

The V and J genes are TRBV7-9 and TRBJ2-3, with a weak D call TRBD1 (5 bases). With 6 bases removed from V and 0 bases from J, the gap between germline ends came to 13 bases. Looked up from germline, CDR1 is SEHNR and CDR2 is FQNEAQ (reference sequence). The CDR3 sequence is 15 residues long. CDR3 sequence reads: CASSGAAPSTDTQYF. CDR3 nucleotides: TGTGCCAGCAGTGGGGCAGCACCTAGCACAGATACGCAGTATTTT.

This rearrangement joins TRBV5-1 to TRBJ2-7; D remains ambiguous. This CDR3 comprises 14 residues. Germline V gene data show CDR1 as SGHRS and CDR2 as YFSETQ. V was trimmed by 0 bases and J by 2 bases, leaving 9 bases between them. The CDR3 reads CASSLGQPTYEQYF. CDR3 DNA: TGCGCCAGCAGCTTGGGACAACCGACCTACGAGCAGTACTTC.

The chain recombines TRBV18 with TRBJ2-2; D unresolved. Trimming pared 2 bases from V and 4 bases from J, leaving 11 bases between. The CDR3 is 15 residues long. From germline, CDR1 is KGHSH and CDR2 LQKENI. The CDR3 coding sequence is TGTGCCAGCTCACCAAATCCAGGAAGCACCGGGGAGCTGTTTTTT. Translating it yields CASSPNPGSTGELFF.

The chain recombines TRBV27 with TRBJ2-7, with D possibly TRBD2 on 6 matching bases. Trimming removed 6 bases from V and 0 bases from J, with 12 bases in between. CDR3 size: 14 residues. The germline V gene has CDR1 MNHEY and CDR2 SMNVEV (reference sequence). The CDR3 DNA follows: TGTGCCAGCAGCTGGGGAGGTAACTCCTACGAGCAGTACTTC. It specifies CASSWGGNSYEQYF.

CDR3 residues: CSVEGPGGTEAFF. DNA of the CDR3: TGCAGCGTTGAGGGGCCCGGGGGCACTGAAGCTTTCTTT. The chain is built from TRBV29-1 and TRBJ1-1; tentatively, D is TRBD1 (5 bases). The CDR3 spans 13 residues. With 3 bases removed from V and 4 bases from J, the gap between germline ends came to 12 bases. Germline CDR1 reads SQVTM; CDR2 reads ANQGSEA.

The genes are TRBV23-1 and TRBJ2-5, with 7 bases matching TRBD2. TRBV23-1 is annotated as an ORF whose role is uncertain. The CDR3 is made up of 15 amino acids. The V gene end was trimmed by 8 bases and the J gene end by 5 bases; junction bases not matched to a gene: 14. The CDR3 sequence: CASGCAGDHGETQYF. The CDR3 region has the DNA TGCGCCAGCGGCTGCGCGGGGGACCACGGGGAGACCCAGTACTTC.

There are a few counts of this clone. The chain's CDR3 is CASTPPDRDGTGDGNQPQHF. The CDR3 DNA is TGTGCCAGCACCCCACCAGACAGGGATGGTACTGGGGATGGGAATCAGCCCCAGCATTTT. The V gene is TRBV21-1, the J gene TRBJ1-5; the table's TRBD1 call for D was not verified on the DNA. TRBV21-1 is marked as a pseudogene. The CDR3 loop spans 20 amino acids.